The table lists the clone carrying this T cell receptor (beta chain) with many counts. The antigen is not known. Germline V gives CDR1 SGHTA, CDR2 FQGNSA. The V and J ends lost 5 bases and 7 bases, in that order; junction bases with no gene match: 5. This CDR3 spans 13 amino acids. Library preparation for TCR beta used quantitative 5'-RACE with molecular barcodes. TCRdb re-analysed the 5' RACE reads in MiXCR, keeping a single row per CDR3 protein. Here the sample spans hundreds of thousands of distinct CDR3 sequences, approximately 12% being singletons. This sample is part of a study of CD8 T cells in ankylosing spondylitis. Study-wide findings and caveats: Disease-linked clones reportedly showed significant enrichment in matched ankylosing spondylitis synovial fluid. Characteristic of ankylosing spondylitis blood, it appeared, was a TCR beta motif comprising several highly homologous variants. Clones linked with disease were CD8+ and fairly uncommon in the peripheral blood.

The sample taken for sequencing was blood, either unsorted or a sorted T cell fraction (not recorded which). The clonotype was recovered from a male donor with ankylosing spondylitis. The V call is TRBV7-2, the J call TRBJ2-3; TRBD2 matches 8 bases. CDR3 sequence: CASSISGVYTQYF. CDR3 in DNA: TGTGCCAGCAGCATTAGCGGGGTTTATACGCAGTATTTT.